This TCR beta chain was retrieved from a study of tumor-infiltrating lymphocytes in primary liver carcinoma. The overall study: Staging placed the tumors at T1-T3 N0M0, and they measured about 4.2 to 11 cm across. Study-wide findings and caveats: Since sampling was bulk and unsorted, CD4+ and CD8+ repertoires were not compared. In tumor-adjacent and tumor-blood pairs, overlap was lower than in tumor region pairs.

Unmatched junction bases numbered 11, after V lost 7 bases and J lost 6 bases. The CDR3 spans 15 residues. Production of TCR beta cDNA used around 0.45 ug total RNA together with a constant-region primer. Generation of the TCR beta libraries relied on three nested multiplex PCR rounds using slightly modified ARM-PCR. TRBV1-TRBV30 forward primers paired with a C-beta reverse primer drove the first two PCR rounds, about 10 cycles each. TCRdb re-derived calls from the multiplex PCR reads in MiXCR, one entry per CDR3 protein. The sample carries just over 300,000 distinct CDR3 sequences, about three fifths recorded once. In regard to this clonotype: No antigen is known for it.

Germline DNA was also extracted, with blood RNA taken from unsorted whole blood. Chronic HBV infection was present in the patients, who were treatment-naive. The chain uses TRBV12-3 or TRBV12-4 and TRBJ2-1; 8 bases line up with TRBD2. This TCR derives from a woman under 40 with primary liver carcinoma and hepatitis B virus infection. The sample consisted of peripheral blood. CDR3 sequence reads: CASKTEDGGVNEQFF. The CDR3 nucleotides are TGTGCCAGCAAGACCGAGGACGGGGGGGTCAATGAGCAGTTCTTC.